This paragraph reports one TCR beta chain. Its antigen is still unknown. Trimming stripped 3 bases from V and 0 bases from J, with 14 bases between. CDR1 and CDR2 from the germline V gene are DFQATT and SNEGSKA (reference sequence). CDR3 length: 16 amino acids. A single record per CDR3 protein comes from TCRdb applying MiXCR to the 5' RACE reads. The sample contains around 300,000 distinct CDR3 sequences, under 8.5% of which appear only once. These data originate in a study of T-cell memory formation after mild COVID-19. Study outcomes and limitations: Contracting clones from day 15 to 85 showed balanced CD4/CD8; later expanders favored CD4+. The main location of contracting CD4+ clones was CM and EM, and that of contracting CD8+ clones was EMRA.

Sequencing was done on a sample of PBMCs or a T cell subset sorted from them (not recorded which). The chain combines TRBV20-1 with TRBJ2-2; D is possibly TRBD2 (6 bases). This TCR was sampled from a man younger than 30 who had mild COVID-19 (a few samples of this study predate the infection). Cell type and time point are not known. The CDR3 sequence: CSARPFVAANTGELFF. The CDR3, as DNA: TGCAGTGCTAGGCCCTTCGTAGCGGCGAACACCGGGGAGCTGTTTTTT.